This is a list of T cell receptor beta chains from one sample in a study of T-cell memory formation after mild COVID-19. TCRdb called the 5' RACE reads again in MiXCR, with one record for every CDR3 protein. The profile shows about 390,000 distinct CDR3 sequences, roughly 15% of them singletons. The specimen was PBMCs or a T cell subset sorted from them (not recorded which). The receptors stem from a man younger than 30 who had mild COVID-19 (a few samples of this study predate the infection). Cell type and time point are not known. The CDR3 runs from the conserved cysteine through the conserved F or W. A D gene is named only where the DNA matches it firmly. Some rows have no size entry. The others give once, few or many, or a class for an expanded clone.

V gene	D gene	J gene	clone size	CDR3 protein	CDR3 DNA
TRBV18	NA	TRBJ1-2	NA	CVSSPDRNYGYTF	TGTGTCAGCTCACCAGACAGGAACTATGGCTACACCTTC
TRBV3-1	NA	TRBJ2-7	NA	CAAAGGGGEYEQYF	TGTGCCGCCGCGGGAGGAGGGGGCGAGTACGAGCAGTACTTC
TRBV7-2	NA	TRBJ1-4	NA	CASSPQGGEEKLFF	TGTGCCAGCAGCCCACAGGGCGGAGAAGAAAAACTGTTTTTT
TRBV24-1	NA	TRBJ2-5	NA	CATSDGRTGLETQYF	TGTGCCACCAGTGATGGGCGTACAGGGCTGGAGACCCAGTACTTC
TRBV7-2	TRBD1	TRBJ2-5	few	CASSQSGQQETQYF	TGTGCCAGCAGCCAATCGGGACAGCAAGAGACCCAGTACTTC
TRBV7-2	TRBD2	TRBJ2-3	few	CASSLGGGPPPGTQYF	TGTGCCAGCAGCTTGGGCGGGGGGCCCCCCCCAGGTACGCAGTATTTT
TRBV28	NA	TRBJ2-1	few	CASLTLGRGGEQFF	TGTGCCAGCCTTACACTAGGACGGGGTGGTGAGCAGTTCTTC
TRBV11-2	NA	TRBJ2-1	NA	CASSVQRRTDSNSYNEQFF	TGTGCCAGCAGCGTCCAACGTAGGACAGATTCTAATTCCTACAATGAGCAGTTCTTC
TRBV5-1	NA	TRBJ2-5	few	CASSLVIGSQETQYF	TGCGCCAGCAGCTTGGTCATCGGCAGTCAAGAGACCCAGTACTTC
TRBV5-5	NA	TRBJ1-2	NA	CASSFIFGDGYTF	TGTGCCAGCAGCTTCATTTTTGGAGATGGCTACACCTTC
TRBV5-1	NA	TRBJ1-1	NA	CASRAIGSNTEAFF	TGCGCCAGCAGGGCGATCGGGTCGAACACTGAAGCTTTCTTT
TRBV5-1	TRBD1	TRBJ1-2	NA	CASSPSDRAGYTF	TGCGCCAGCAGCCCGTCGGACAGGGCCGGCTACACCTTC
TRBV27	TRBD2	TRBJ2-7	NA	CASSLYSGGALEQYF	TGTGCCAGCAGTTTATACAGCGGGGGGGCTCTCGAGCAGTACTTC
TRBV6-5	TRBD1	TRBJ2-1	NA	CASSYGQGARNEQFF	TGTGCCAGCAGTTACGGGCAGGGGGCGCGGAATGAGCAGTTCTTC
TRBV10-3	NA	TRBJ2-5	NA	CAISESTGAGQETQYF	TGTGCCATCAGTGAGTCGACGGGGGCAGGGCAAGAGACCCAGTACTTC
TRBV20-1	TRBD2	TRBJ2-7	many	CSARSAGGNSYEQYF	TGCAGTGCTAGATCGGCGGGGGGTAACTCCTACGAGCAGTACTTC
TRBV25-1	NA	TRBJ1-1	NA	CASSEPPGEAFF	TGTGCCAGCAGTGAGCCCCCCGGCGAAGCTTTCTTT
TRBV7-6	NA	TRBJ1-1	many	CASSLGVTGLNTEAFF	TGTGCCAGCAGCTTAGGGGTAACAGGGTTGAACACTGAAGCTTTCTTT
TRBV4-1	NA	TRBJ2-2	NA	CASSRSPTNTGELFF	TGCGCCAGCAGCCGCAGTCCTACCAACACCGGGGAGCTGTTTTTT
TRBV12-3/TRBV12-4	TRBD2	TRBJ2-3	NA	CASKKRLAGIGSQYF	TGTGCCAGCAAAAAGAGACTAGCGGGGATAGGGTCGCAGTATTTT
TRBV5-6	TRBD2	TRBJ2-5	NA	CASSTVAGVAETQYF	TGTGCCAGCAGCACCGTAGCGGGGGTCGCGGAGACCCAGTACTTC
TRBV5-5	NA	TRBJ1-1	few	CASSSDGQETEAFF	TGTGCCAGCAGCTCAGACGGCCAAGAGACTGAAGCTTTCTTT
TRBV3-1	NA	TRBJ2-2	NA	CASSSQENPGELFF	TGTGCCAGCAGCTCGCAGGAGAACCCCGGGGAGCTGTTTTTT
TRBV6-2/TRBV6-3	NA	TRBJ1-2	few	CASRGESGYGYTF	TGTGCCAGCAGGGGAGAGTCTGGCTATGGCTACACCTTC
TRBV7-2	NA	TRBJ2-1	NA	CASSSRGLSIEQFF	TGTGCCAGCAGCTCCCGTGGGCTGAGTATTGAGCAGTTCTTC
TRBV6-5	NA	TRBJ2-7	few	CASSPFRTSSYEQYF	TGTGCCAGCAGTCCTTTTCGGACATCCTCCTACGAGCAGTACTTC
TRBV6-5	NA	TRBJ2-5	many	CASSFSGAQETQYF	TGTGCCAGCAGTTTCTCAGGCGCCCAAGAGACCCAGTACTTC
TRBV10-3	NA	TRBJ2-2	many	CATRAPAGELFF	TGTGCCACACGAGCGCCGGCCGGGGAGCTGTTTTTT
TRBV5-1	TRBD2	TRBJ2-3	few	CASSSGLAGAMVDTQYF	TGCGCCAGCAGCTCCGGACTAGCGGGGGCCATGGTAGATACGCAGTATTTT
TRBV5-8	TRBD1	TRBJ2-5	few	CASSWGTVRETQYF	TGTGCCAGCAGCTGGGGGACAGTGAGGGAGACCCAGTACTTC
TRBV5-1	NA	TRBJ1-4	NA	CASSLVGFPKLFF	TGCGCCAGCAGCTTGGTGGGATTTCCAAAACTGTTTTTT
TRBV5-1	NA	TRBJ1-2	NA	CASSLTDPLYGYTF	TGCGCCAGCAGCTTGACAGACCCCCTCTATGGCTACACCTTC
TRBV15	TRBD1	TRBJ2-5	few	CATSRDGPRGHETQYF	TGTGCCACCAGCAGAGATGGACCCAGGGGGCACGAGACCCAGTACTTC
TRBV12-3/TRBV12-4	TRBD1	TRBJ2-2	few	CASSSDRPTGELFF	TGTGCCAGCAGTTCGGACAGGCCGACCGGGGAGCTGTTTTTT
TRBV5-8	NA	TRBJ2-3	NA	CASSGGWTDTQYF	TGTGCCAGCAGCGGGGGATGGACAGATACGCAGTATTTT
TRBV7-8	TRBD2	TRBJ2-5	NA	CASIQRGGGPQETQYF	TGTGCCAGCATCCAGAGGGGCGGGGGGCCCCAAGAGACCCAGTACTTC
TRBV6-5	NA	TRBJ2-5	NA	CASRALRWETQYF	TGTGCCAGCAGGGCGCTGCGGTGGGAGACCCAGTACTTC
TRBV5-1	TRBD1	TRBJ2-1	many	CASSSGQGTYNEQFF	TGCGCCAGCAGCTCCGGACAGGGGACATACAATGAGCAGTTCTTC
TRBV6-1	NA	TRBJ1-5	few	CASSDGDTAQPQHF	TGTGCCAGCAGTGACGGGGACACAGCGCAGCCCCAGCATTTT
TRBV4-2	NA	TRBJ2-5	NA	CASSQTGSEETQYF	TGTGCCAGCAGCCAGACGGGGTCGGAGGAGACCCAGTACTTC
TRBV4-3	NA	TRBJ2-7	few	CASSTGPNSYEQYF	TGCGCCAGCAGCACCGGACCGAATTCCTACGAGCAGTACTTC
TRBV6-5	NA	TRBJ1-1	few	CASSYRGESGTEAFF	TGTGCCAGCAGTTACCGCGGGGAATCGGGCACTGAAGCTTTCTTT
TRBV20-1	TRBD1	TRBJ1-6	many	CSARDGRQGSNSPLHF	TGCAGTGCTAGAGACGGAAGACAGGGATCAAATTCACCCCTCCACTTT
TRBV7-9	NA	TRBJ1-2	few	CASSGTGRFYGYTF	TGTGCCAGCAGCGGGACCGGGAGATTCTATGGCTACACCTTC
TRBV20-1	TRBD2	TRBJ2-3	NA	CSATGVAGEADTQYF	TGCAGTGCCACCGGGGTGGCGGGGGAGGCAGATACGCAGTATTTT
TRBV10-3	TRBD1	TRBJ2-1	NA	CAITTGDAYNEQFF	TGTGCCATAACAACAGGGGACGCCTACAATGAGCAGTTCTTC
TRBV5-1	NA	TRBJ2-3	few	CASSYPGASDTQYF	TGCGCCAGCAGCTATCCAGGGGCGAGTGATACGCAGTATTTT
TRBV7-8	NA	TRBJ1-1	few	CASSLARENTEAFF	TGTGCCAGCAGCTTAGCGAGAGAGAACACTGAAGCTTTCTTT
TRBV10-3	TRBD2	TRBJ2-1	few	CAITNPSGGYNEQFF	TGTGCCATCACCAACCCTAGCGGGGGGTACAATGAGCAGTTCTTC
TRBV7-2	NA	TRBJ2-7	many	CASSSHYEQYF	TGTGCCAGCAGCTCACACTACGAGCAGTACTTC